This T cell receptor (beta chain) was sequenced during a study of cytomegalovirus exposure and HLA in healthy donors. Study-wide background: A later analysis reported the 95 to 150 validation repertoires used the same platform as the approximately 660 first-cohort repertoires.

As regards this clone: Its matching antigen is unknown.

It was the roughly 130-subject validation cohort, separate from the 666-subject first cohort, to which the donors belonged. Findings and limits, study-wide: Despite most TCR sequences being rare, some public TCRs occurred in many donors. Reports showed the classifier diagnosing cytomegalovirus status with high specificity and sensitivity.

The data were produced by immunoSEQ multiplex PCR, yet TCRdb's version contains in-frame clones alone and is incomplete. This table holds 350,000 or so clones, 75% to 90% found once. Germline-derived CDR1 and CDR2 are SGHTA and FQGNSA. The CDR3 length is 16 residues. Trimming removed 5 bases at V and 4 bases at J, with 18 bases between. The receptor comes from a woman aged 18-29 years in good health and CMV-seronegative. V usage is TRBV7-2 and J usage is TRBJ2-1, with D possibly TRBD1 on 6 matching bases. Sequencing was carried out using PBMCs. The CDR3 bases are TGTGCCAGCAGCCAGGTCGGGACACCGACATACAATGAGCAGTTCTTC. Protein sequence: CASSQVGTPTYNEQFF.